Below, one TCR beta chain is given with its context. Its antigen is unidentified. The sample originates from a study of Ad26.COV2.S vaccination and SARS-CoV-2 variants. At the level of the study: In the COV1001 trial, the donor was in the Ad26.COV2.S arm.

This CDR3 region has 15 residues. Germline assignment: CDR1 MNHNS and CDR2 SASEGT. V was pared by 1 base and J by 4 bases, with 11 bases between. Clones were sequenced by immunoSEQ multiplex PCR, and TCRdb holds only the in-frame ones, with some missing. The sample carries some 420,000 clones, roughly 90% recorded once. Treatment denoted: some 20 received Ad26.COV2.S at low or high dose, single or two shots; about 5 received placebo; per-sample allocation not given. Samples were taken on day 63 after the first vaccine or placebo injection. Study observations and caveats: Post-vaccination spike-specific CD8+ and CD4+ T cell responses reportedly had substantial breadth.

The V and J genes are TRBV6-1 and TRBJ1-5; a weak D match, TRBD1 (5 bases). The TCR sequence derives from a person between 18 and 59 years old who received the Ad26.COV2.S COVID-19 vaccine or a placebo. Sequencing was performed on peripheral blood, taken in a trial of Ad26.COV2.S vaccine versus placebo. CDR3 DNA sequence: TGTGCCAGCAGTGAAGGGGGGTGGTGGAATCAGCCCCAGCATTTT. Protein product: CASSEGGWWNQPQHF.